This passage covers 10 T cell receptor beta chains from one sample sequenced in a study of Graves' ophthalmopathy and Graves' hyperthyroidism. The sequenced template was RNA, covering the TCR beta CDR3 region. The authors performed first-round RT-PCR with HTBI primers and then a second-round multiplex PCR. TCRdb reprocessed the multiplex PCR reads via MiXCR and lists one record per CDR3 protein. Of 900,000 to 1,200,000 distinct CDR3 sequences listed, 35% to 40% are singletons. The sequenced sample was peripheral blood or thyroid tissue (not recorded which). These receptors came from an adult man with Graves' hyperthyroidism.

This rearrangement joins TRBV10-3 to TRBJ2-5, with D maybe TRBD2 (6 bases). Germline CDR1 reads ENHRY; CDR2 reads SYGVKD. This CDR3 comprises 16 residues. The V and J ends lost 2 bases and 0 bases respectively, with 13 bases between them. The CDR3 sequence: CAISEPSGSDQETQYF. CDR3 DNA sequence: TGTGCCATCAGTGAGCCATCCGGGAGCGACCAAGAGACCCAGTACTTC.

This chain links TRBV20-1 with TRBJ1-5, with 7 nucleotides matching TRBD1. The V gene's germline CDR1 is DFQATT and CDR2 SNEGSKA (reference sequence). The CDR3 loop spans 15 amino acids. J gave up 0 bases and V 2 bases, and 4 bases lay outside the gene matches. The CDR3 nucleotides are TGCAGTGCTAGACGGCAGGGGGTTAGCAATCAGCCCCAGCATTTT. This gives the protein CSARRQGVSNQPQHF.

In its sample, this clonotype was seen many times. This sequence joins TRBV10-3 and TRBJ2-7; 7 nucleotides agree with TRBD1. Trimming removed 6 bases from V and 0 bases from J; junction bases left unmatched: 8. Germline CDR1 is ENHRY and CDR2 is SYGVKD. The CDR3 runs to 15 residues. This CDR3 reads CAIRISGTVSYEQYF. CDR3 coding DNA: TGTGCCATCAGGATCTCCGGGACAGTCTCCTACGAGCAGTACTTC.

At least ten counts were recorded for this clonotype. The V and J genes are TRBV7-8 and TRBJ2-5; 11 bases match TRBD2. Unmatched junction bases numbered 5, after V lost 5 bases and J lost 3 bases. Germline lookup yields CDR1 SGHVS and CDR2 FQNEAQ. The CDR3 is 15 residues long. The CDR3 bases are TGTGCCAGCAGCCTTAGCGGGAGGGCCGAAGAGACCCAGTACTTC. Translated, it gives CASSLSGRAEETQYF. The variable domain in full, completed from reference TRBV7-8 and TRBJ2-5, reads GAGVSQSPRYKVAKRGQDVALRCDPISGHVSLFWYQQALGQGPEFLTYFQNEAQLDKSGLPSDRFFAERPEGSVSTLKIQRTQQEDSAVYLCASSLSGRAEETQYFGPGTRLLVL.

This clonotype was recorded at least ten times. J is TRBJ1-2 and V is TRBV9; TRBD1 might be the D (6 bases). Trimming took 0 bases from V and 4 from J, leaving 13 bases between them. The CDR3 extends over 15 amino acids. CDR1 SGDLS and CDR2 YYNGEE come from the germline V gene. CDR3 DNA sequence: TGTGCCAGCAGCGTAGAACCACAGGGACTCTATGGCTACACCTTC. It encodes CASSVEPQGLYGYTF.

A note on this clonotype: One junction end disagrees with the germline gene, perhaps due to a read error. This sequence joins TRBV14 and TRBJ1-2; 8 positions agree with TRBD1. The V gene's germline CDR1 is SGHDN and CDR2 FVKESK. This CDR3 region has 15 residues. The CDR3, as DNA: TGTGCCAGCAGCCTAGGGACAGGCCATTGGGATGGCTGCACCTTC. Encoded protein: CASSLGTGHWDGCTF.

This clonotype was detected a few times. The gene calls are TRBV7-6 and TRBJ2-2; TRBD1 matches 8 bases. V was pared by 6 bases and J by 3 bases, with 6 bases of the junction left unmatched. This CDR3 is built from 15 residues. Germline values: CDR1 SGHVS, CDR2 FNYEAQ. The CDR3 coding sequence is TGTGCCAGCAGTGACAGGGGATATGACACCGGGGAGCTGTTTTTT. This encodes CASSDRGYDTGELFF.

This clonotype was counted once. V is TRBV7-9 and J is TRBJ2-7; weak D call: TRBD1 (7 bases). V lost 10 bases and J lost 3, with 19 bases in between. This CDR3 region has 14 residues. Germline CDR1 SEHNR, CDR2 FQNEAQ (reference sequence). The DNA of the CDR3 is TGTGCCACGGGAGAGTGGACAGGAAGCTACGAGCAGTACTTC. Translated: CATGEWTGSYEQYF.

This clonotype has just a few counts. The genes are TRBV13 and TRBJ1-1; possibly TRBD1 for D (5 bases). V lost 4 bases to trimming and J lost 1 base, with 19 bases between them. The CDR3 sequence is 17 residues long. Germline lookup yields CDR1 PRHDT and CDR2 FYEKMQ (reference sequence). CDR3 coding DNA: TGTGCCAGCAGCTACCCCTCTGGGGCAGATAGGAACACTGAAGCTTTCTTT. Its protein product is CASSYPSGADRNTEAFF.

The sample holds many counts of this clonotype. The V call is TRBV2, the J call TRBJ1-5; tentatively, D is TRBD1 (5 bases). Per the germline V gene, CDR1 is SNHLY and CDR2 is FYNNEI. CDR3 length: 15 amino acids. V was clipped by 8 bases and J by 3 bases, with 17 bases between them. The CDR3 here is CASGPLTALNQPQHF. CDR3 DNA: TGTGCCAGCGGGCCGTTGACAGCCCTCAATCAGCCCCAGCATTTT.